This T cell receptor beta chain was obtained from a study of siplizumab effects on memory and regulatory T cells. Study findings and constraints: In siplizumab cultures, the suppressive function of proliferating Tregs remained unconfirmed. Mappable CD4+ clones that were alloreactive averaged about 69% Treg-derived with siplizumab versus approximately 29% in controls. Naive-or-memory phenotypes were unassignable for roughly 80-97% of proliferating CD4+ or CD8+ clones. Naive T cell populations appeared to exhibit greater diversity than memory cells and appeared to be major alloresponse contributors.

Profiled with immunoSEQ multiplex PCR; TCRdb holds only in-frame clones, not every one. The sample consists of about 110,000 clones, roughly 92% of them appearing once. A remark on this clone: What it recognizes is unknown.

The CDR3 length is 15 residues. The ends were cut back, 3 bases at V and 0 bases at J, with 11 bases in the middle. Germline V gives CDR1 SNHLY, CDR2 FYNNEI. This receptor was identified in a human donor in good health. Sequencing input: CD4+ T cells sorted from blood. The chain links TRBV2 to TRBJ2-5, with D tentatively TRBD1 or TRBD2 (6 bases each). CDR3 sequence reads: CASSEWGADQETQYF. CDR3 DNA sequence: TGTGCCAGCAGTGAGTGGGGGGCCGACCAAGAGACCCAGTACTTC.